This T cell receptor beta chain was obtained from a study of control samples from healthy donors and cancer patients. V lost 4 bases and J lost 6, with 29 bases in between. CDR1 and CDR2 (germline): SSHAT, FNYEAQ (reference sequence). This CDR3 contains 19 residues. Produced via immunoSEQ multiplex PCR; TCRdb's table is partial and in-frame only. The sample lists some 100,000 clones, 85% to 90% seen once, with around 14% in the top ten. V is TRBV7-7 and J is TRBJ2-3; possibly TRBD1 for D (6 bases). Sequencing used blood. The origin of this receptor is a man aged 25-45 years in good health. The CDR3 is CASSYPQGYRHITTDTQYF. The DNA for the CDR3 is TGTGCCAGCAGCTACCCACAGGGCTACCGACACATCACAACGGATACGCAGTATTTT.